This T cell receptor beta chain was sequenced in a study of CD8 T cells in ankylosing spondylitis. The CDR3 has 16 amino acids. V lost 1 base and J 2 bases, leaving 13 bases between the germline ends. This clonotype has just a few counts. Its antigen is unknown. Molecular-barcoded quantitative 5'-RACE produced these TCR beta libraries. TCRdb re-called the 5' RACE reads through MiXCR, storing one row per CDR3 protein. This table holds 700,000 or so distinct CDR3 sequences, around 19% found once. General study points: Ankylosing spondylitis blood appeared to be characterized by a TCR beta motif of eight highly homologous variants.

The TCR comes from a male donor with ankylosing spondylitis. The sample consisted of blood, either unsorted or a sorted T cell fraction (not recorded which). This chain uses TRBV12-3 or TRBV12-4 with TRBJ2-3; D gene uncertain. Written as DNA, the CDR3 is TGTGCCAGCAGTTTAGGTCGGGCTGCCCCCACAGATACGCAGTATTTT. Translation: CASSLGRAAPTDTQYF.